The 28 T cell receptor beta chains presented below share a single source sample, sequenced in a study of blood T cell repertoires in COVID-19. TCRdb keeps only in-frame clones here, not all; method: immunoSEQ multiplex PCR. This table holds tens of thousands of clones, over 75% found once. Material: peripheral blood. Every receptor here comes from a woman aged 55 to 70 with acute or convalescent COVID-19.

The chain has TRBV29-1 and TRBJ2-1; 8 nucleotides line up with TRBD2. The germline CDR1 and CDR2 sequences are SQVTM and ANQGSEA. V shed 4 bases and J 2 bases; nucleotides not matched to a gene: 4. This CDR3 is 14 amino acids long. This CDR3 reads CSVVSGSPYNEQFF. In DNA form, the CDR3 reads TGCAGCGTTGTCAGCGGGAGCCCCTACAATGAGCAGTTCTTC.

CDR3 sequence: CASSLEGTGLANEKLFF. CDR3 DNA: TGCGCCAGCAGCTTGGAAGGGACAGGGCTAGCTAATGAAAAACTGTTTTTT. The chain joins TRBV5-1 to TRBJ1-4, with 9 nucleotides matching TRBD1. CDR3 length: 17 amino acids. The germline CDR1 and CDR2 sequences are SGHRS and YFSETQ. The trim removed 0 bases at V and 3 bases at J, leaving 6 bases unmatched. The full variable domain, its missing parts supplied by reference TRBV5-1 and TRBJ1-4, is KAGVTQTPRYLIKTRGQQVTLSCSPISGHRSVSWYQQTPGQGLQFLFEYFSETQRNKGNFPGRFSGRQFSNSRSEMNVSTLELGDSALYLCASSLEGTGLANEKLFFGSGTQLSVL.

The rearrangement uses TRBV5-1 and TRBJ1-5, with no clear D. Germline V gene sequence: CDR1 SGHRS, CDR2 YFSETQ. The CDR3 is made up of 13 amino acids. The ends were cut back, 1 base at V and 8 bases at J, with 10 bases in the middle. As DNA, the CDR3 is TGCGCCAGCAGCTTGATCCCACGGGAGCCCCAGCATTTT. It encodes CASSLIPREPQHF.

This rearrangement joins TRBV12-5 to TRBJ2-1; 10 bases are a match to TRBD2. V trimming: 6 bases; J trimming: 7 bases; junction bases outside the gene matches: 12. Germline V CDR1 and CDR2: LGHNT, FRNRAP. This CDR3 has 16 residues. This CDR3 is CASGRRAGGPGNEQFF. The CDR3 nucleotides are TGTGCTAGTGGCCGGCGAGCGGGAGGGCCTGGAAATGAGCAGTTCTTC. Filled out from reference TRBV12-5 and TRBJ2-1, the complete variable domain reads DARVTQTPRHKVTEMGQEVTMRCQPILGHNTVFWYRQTMMQGLELLAYFRNRAPLDDSGMPKDRFSAEMPDATLATLKIQPSEPRDSAVYFCASGRRAGGPGNEQFFGPGTRLTVL.

This chain joins TRBV6-5 and TRBJ2-1; D unclear. Between the trimmed V and J ends, which lost 0 bases and 7 bases, there was a span of 4 bases. Looked up from germline, CDR1 is MNHEY and CDR2 is SVGAGI. The CDR3 loop spans 12 amino acids. This chain's CDR3 is CASSYSPNEQFF. The DNA for the CDR3 is TGTGCCAGCAGTTACTCTCCGAATGAGCAGTTCTTC.

In its sample, this clone was seen a few times. This chain connects TRBV7-9 to TRBJ1-2; 7 bases match TRBD1. Per germline, CDR1 SEHNR and CDR2 FQNEAQ (reference sequence). This CDR3 contains 14 residues. The V segment lost 5 bases and the J segment 2 bases; nucleotides outside the gene matches: 5. The chain's CDR3 is CASSTPTGNYGYTF. CDR3 nucleotide sequence: TGTGCCAGCAGCACCCCGACAGGGAACTATGGCTACACCTTC.

V gene TRBV20-1 combines with J gene TRBJ1-1; TRBD1 might be the D (5 bases). CDR1 and CDR2 (germline): DFQATT, SNEGSKA (reference sequence). Deletions cut 3 bases from V and 1 base from J, with 15 bases between. This CDR3 contains 15 residues. The CDR3 coding sequence is TGCAGTGCTAGTACCCCCGGGGGGGGGAACACTGAAGCTTTCTTT. This encodes CSASTPGGGNTEAFF.

V gene TRBV18 combines with J gene TRBJ2-2, with 8 positions matching TRBD1. V gave up 5 bases and J gave up 5 bases; unmatched junction bases: 7. CDR3 length equals 15 residues. Germline values: CDR1 KGHSH, CDR2 LQKENI. CDR3 nucleotides: TGTGCCAGCTCAACCGGACAGGGAGGAACCGGGGAGCTGTTTTTT. Translating it yields CASSTGQGGTGELFF.

The rearrangement uses TRBV12-3 or TRBV12-4 and TRBJ2-7; D perhaps matches TRBD2 (5 bases). This CDR3 is 13 amino acids long. Trimming stripped 6 bases from V and 3 bases from J, with 12 bases between. CDR3 amino acids: CASSLAGRYEQYV. The CDR3 DNA is TGTGCCAGCAGCCTAGCCGGCCGCTACGAGCAGTACGTC.

The chain uses TRBV28 and TRBJ2-2; D call uncertain. With 10 bases removed from V and 4 bases from J, the gap between germline ends came to 16 bases. The CDR3 is 14 residues long. The V gene's germline CDR1 is MDHEN and CDR2 SYDVKM. The CDR3 sequence is CATQNAGFTGELFF. CDR3 bases: TGTGCCACCCAAAACGCAGGATTCACCGGGGAGCTGTTTTTT.

CDR3 nucleotide sequence: TGTGCCAGTAGTATTCGGGGGGCCTACACCGGGGAGCTGTTTTTT. Translation gives CASSIRGAYTGELFF. This chain uses TRBV19 with TRBJ2-2; TRBD2 is a possible D gene (7 bases). Germline V CDR1 and CDR2: LNHDA, SQIVND (reference sequence). Trimming left V 3 bases short and J 3 bases short, with 11 bases between. The CDR3 length is 15 residues.

The chain employs TRBV6-5 and TRBJ1-1; weak D call: TRBD1 (5 bases). The length of the CDR3 is 14 residues. V dropped 2 bases and J dropped 1 base, with 8 bases sitting between them. Looked up from germline, CDR1 is MNHEY and CDR2 is SVGAGI. The chain's CDR3 is CASSYDGGNTEAFF. The CDR3 nucleotides read TGTGCCAGCAGTTACGACGGGGGGAACACTGAAGCTTTCTTT.

The chain joins TRBV5-4 to TRBJ2-5, with D possibly being TRBD2 (6 bases). CDR3 length: 14 amino acids. The V end lost 5 bases, the J end lost 3 bases, and 14 bases lay between the germline ends. CDR1 and CDR2 from the germline V gene are SGHNT and YYREEE (reference sequence). CDR3 region: CASRKAGPKETQYF. CDR3 nucleotide sequence: TGTGCCAGCAGAAAAGCGGGCCCGAAAGAGACCCAGTACTTC.

The chain recombines TRBV24-1 with TRBJ2-3, with 8 bases that match TRBD2. V was clipped by 4 bases and J by 1 base; unmatched bases: 3. Germline CDR1 is KGHDR and CDR2 is SFDVKD. There are 15 residues in the CDR3. CDR3 residues: CATSDSTSGTDTQYF. The CDR3 DNA is TGTGCCACCAGTGACTCGACTAGCGGCACAGATACGCAGTATTTT.

This chain joins TRBV9 and TRBJ1-1; D is possibly TRBD1 (6 bases). Germline CDR1 is SGDLS and CDR2 is YYNGEE. The V end lost 3 bases, the J end lost 8 bases, and 11 bases lay between the germline ends. The CDR3 has 12 residues. CDR3 protein: CASSAGGTEAFF. DNA of the CDR3: TGTGCCAGCAGCGCCGGTGGGACAGAAGCTTTCTTT. Full variable domain (rest looked up from reference TRBV9 and TRBJ1-1): DSGVTQTPKHLITATGQRVTLRCSPRSGDLSVYWYQQSLDQGLQFLIQYYNGEERAKGNILERFSAQQFPDLHSELNLSSLELGDSALYFCASSAGGTEAFFGQGTRLTVV.

CDR3 sequence reads: CASNDRGLNTEAFF. CDR3 coding DNA: TGTGCCAGCAATGACAGGGGCCTGAACACTGAAGCTTTCTTT. The chain is built from TRBV3-1 (or the pseudogene TRBV3-2) and TRBJ1-1, with 8 positions matching TRBD1. CDR1 is LGHDT and CDR2 is YNNKEL in the germline V gene (reference sequence). With 7 bases clipped from V and 0 bases from J, the junction kept 4 bases outside the gene matches. The CDR3 contains 14 residues.

J is TRBJ1-1 and V is TRBV9; D not certain. The germline V gene has CDR1 SGDLS and CDR2 YYNGEE. The CDR3 extends over 17 amino acids. V lost 4 bases, J lost 0 bases, and 19 bases lay in between. The CDR3 bases are TGTGCCAGCAGCACATCGCCTGAGGAAGTCATGAACACTGAAGCTTTCTTT. Encoded protein: CASSTSPEEVMNTEAFF.

The chain joins TRBV27 to TRBJ1-1; no clear D. Germline CDR1 and CDR2: MNHEY and SMNVEV (reference sequence). V was shortened by 4 bases and J by 0 bases, with 9 bases between the two germline ends. The CDR3 contains 14 residues. CDR3 region: CASSSPSLNTEAFF. The CDR3 DNA reads TGTGCCAGCAGTTCCCCCAGTTTGAACACTGAAGCTTTCTTT.

This clone has only a few counts. V is TRBV6-1 and J is TRBJ1-2; possible D gene TRBD1, 5 bases. V was pared by 2 bases and J by 8 bases, with 9 bases between. Germline CDR1 MNHNS, CDR2 SASEGT. The CDR3 covers 12 residues. CDR3 in DNA: TGTGCCAGCAGTGAAAGGGGTGGGGGCTACACCTTC. Translating it yields CASSERGGGYTF.

The gene calls are TRBV4-2 and TRBJ1-5; TRBD1 might be the D (5 bases). The V end was cut by 0 bases, the J end by 6 bases, with 15 bases between. CDR3 size: 16 residues. From germline, CDR1 is LGHNA and CDR2 YNFKEQ. Written as DNA, the CDR3 is TGTGCCAGCAGCCAAGACTTTGGGCAGGGAGGTCAGCCCCAGCATTTT. This gives the protein CASSQDFGQGGQPQHF.

This chain's CDR3 is CASSGLGGEQFF. The CDR3 bases are TGCGCCAGCAGCGGACTAGGTGGTGAGCAGTTCTTC. The V and J genes are TRBV10-1 and TRBJ2-1; 7 nucleotides line up with TRBD2. The CDR3 extends over 12 amino acids. Germline lookup yields CDR1 WNHNN and CDR2 SYGVQD (reference sequence). J lost 9 bases, V lost 6 bases, and 5 bases had no gene match.

This chain connects TRBV6-1 to TRBJ2-7, with D possibly being TRBD2 (6 bases). This CDR3 contains 14 residues. The germline gives CDR1 MNHNS, CDR2 SASEGT. The V end lost 2 bases, the J end lost 1 base, and 9 bases lay between the germline ends. CDR3 nucleotide sequence: TGTGCCAGCAGTGAACCAGCGGGTTCCTACGAGCAGTACGTC. Amino acids: CASSEPAGSYEQYV.

This chain connects TRBV5-1 to TRBJ2-1; 9 bases are shared with TRBD2. CDR3 length equals 15 residues. V shed 4 bases, J shed 6 bases, and the junction held 8 bases outside the gene matches. Per the germline V gene, CDR1 is SGHRS and CDR2 is YFSETQ. CDR3 in DNA: TGCGCCAGCAGCGAACAAGCGGGGGGTCGCAATGAGCAGTTCTTC. This encodes CASSEQAGGRNEQFF.

This chain uses TRBV4-1 with TRBJ1-6, with 8 nucleotides matching TRBD1. CDR3 length: 18 residues. Germline trimming cut 0 bases from V and 1 base from J; bases unmatched to any gene: 5. Germline CDR1 and CDR2: MGHRA and YSYEKL. As DNA, the CDR3 is TGCGCCAGCAGCCAAGAGACCAGGGGGCTGTCCTATAATTCACCCCTCCACTTT. Translation: CASSQETRGLSYNSPLHF.

The genes are TRBV4-1 and TRBJ1-5; a possible D gene is TRBD1 (6 bases). The CDR3 sequence is 14 residues long. Germline CDR1 MGHRA, CDR2 YSYEKL. Trimming removed 1 base at V and 5 bases at J, with 9 bases between. The CDR3 DNA is TGCGCCAGCAGCCAAGGGGACAACCATCAGCCCCAGCATTTT. Protein product: CASSQGDNHQPQHF.

This chain links TRBV5-1 with TRBJ1-4; 9 nucleotides match TRBD1. Germline V gives CDR1 SGHRS, CDR2 YFSETQ. The V gene end was trimmed by 4 bases and the J gene end by 5 bases; junction bases not matched to a gene: 6. This CDR3 contains 15 residues. Here the CDR3 DNA reads TGCGCCAGCAGCCCTACAGGGGGCCCCAATGAAAAACTGTTTTTT. Protein: CASSPTGGPNEKLFF.

The genes are TRBV24-1 and TRBJ1-1; 7 positions agree with TRBD1. Germline V gene data show CDR1 as KGHDR and CDR2 as SFDVKD. The CDR3 consists of 13 residues. J lost 4 bases, V lost 12 bases, and 10 bases had no gene match. CDR3 amino acids: CAPDREEGTEAFF. Written as DNA, the CDR3 is TGTGCCCCCGACAGGGAAGAGGGCACTGAAGCTTTCTTT.

The rearrangement uses TRBV7-2 and TRBJ2-1, with 11 bases identical to TRBD2. Germline lookup yields CDR1 SGHTA and CDR2 FQGNSA. V was pared by 1 base and J by 9 bases, with 8 bases of the junction left unmatched. The CDR3 length is 16 residues. CDR3 loop: CASSLGLAGGGGEQFF. The CDR3 DNA is TGTGCCAGCAGCTTAGGTCTAGCGGGAGGTGGGGGTGAGCAGTTCTTC.